This T cell receptor (beta chain) was documented in a study of tumor-infiltrating lymphocytes in oesophageal squamous cell carcinoma. V shed 5 bases, J shed 4 bases, and the junction held 5 bases outside the gene matches. CDR3 length: 14 residues. Germline V gene lookup returns CDR1 SGHTA and CDR2 FQGNSA. This clonotype was seen just once. TCRdb redid the calling of the PCR reads with MiXCR, one entry per CDR3 protein. Found here are some 21,000 distinct CDR3 sequences, approximately 40% of them singletons; the top ten hold about 13%. The sequence derives from a male donor with esophageal squamous cell carcinoma. Specimen: normal esophageal tissue next to the tumor. The genes are TRBV7-2 and TRBJ1-1; 9 positions agree with TRBD1. The DNA for the CDR3 is TGTGCCAGCAGCGGACAGGGGAGCGGCACTGAAGCTTTCTTT. The encoded protein is CASSGQGSGTEAFF.